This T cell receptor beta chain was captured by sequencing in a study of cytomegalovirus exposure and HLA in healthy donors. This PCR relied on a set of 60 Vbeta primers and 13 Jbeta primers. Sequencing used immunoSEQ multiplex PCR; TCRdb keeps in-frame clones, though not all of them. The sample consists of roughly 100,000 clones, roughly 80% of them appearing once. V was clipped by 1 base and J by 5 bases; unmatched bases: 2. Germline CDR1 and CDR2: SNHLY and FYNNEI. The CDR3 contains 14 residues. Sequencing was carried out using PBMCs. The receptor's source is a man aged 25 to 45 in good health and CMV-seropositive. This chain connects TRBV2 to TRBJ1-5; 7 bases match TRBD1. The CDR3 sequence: CASSEEQGDQPQHF. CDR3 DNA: TGTGCCAGCAGTGAAGAGCAGGGGGATCAGCCCCAGCATTTT.